The 17 T cell receptor beta chains reported below all come from one sample, sequenced in a study of T cells after yellow fever vaccination. A single record per CDR3 protein comes from TCRdb applying MiXCR to the 5' RACE reads. This sample carries some 240,000 distinct CDR3 sequences, about 3% of them seen once, and the ten largest clones take about 3%. The sequenced sample was CD4+ T cells sorted from PBMCs, obtained 10 days after the yellow fever booster vaccination. These receptors all stem from a man younger than 30 who received the YFV17D yellow fever vaccine.

This clonotype was counted many times. The chain uses TRBV5-1 and TRBJ2-5, with D perhaps being TRBD1 or TRBD2 (5 bases each). The CDR3 has 16 amino acids. The germline V and J ends were trimmed by 4 bases and 5 bases, with 21 bases remaining between them. The germline V gene has CDR1 SGHRS and CDR2 YFSETQ. The CDR3 DNA reads as TGCGCCAGCAGCCTCAGGGCTAGCCCAAGTTGGGAGACCCAGTACTTC. Residues: CASSLRASPSWETQYF.

CDR3 coding DNA: TGTGCCAGCAGCTTAGCCCAACAGGGGAATGATGGCTACACCTTC. Its translation is CASSLAQQGNDGYTF. The chain carries TRBV7-2 and TRBJ1-2; 7 positions match TRBD1. This CDR3 comprises 15 residues. The trim removed 0 bases at V and 6 bases at J, leaving 7 bases unmatched. Looked up from germline, CDR1 is SGHTA and CDR2 is FQGNSA.

This chain connects TRBV7-2 to TRBJ2-4; D tentatively fits TRBD1 or TRBD2 (5 bases each). The CDR3 runs to 15 residues. Trimming pared 1 base from V and 8 bases from J, leaving 15 bases between. Germline CDR1 and CDR2: SGHTA and FQGNSA. CDR3 nucleotide sequence: TGTGCCAGCAGCTTAGACAGGACGGGGACGGACATTCAGTACTTC. Encoded protein: CASSLDRTGTDIQYF.

This clonotype was counted many times. The V and J genes are TRBV20-1 and TRBJ2-5, with 8 positions matching TRBD2. Germline V CDR1 and CDR2: DFQATT, SNEGSKA (reference sequence). V lost 5 bases and J lost 5; bases outside the gene matches: 13. The CDR3 has 15 amino acids. CDR3 DNA sequence: TGCAGTGCTCCCCGTGGTAGCGGGGTAAGGGAGACCCAGTACTTC. Its protein product is CSAPRGSGVRETQYF.

This clonotype turned up a few times. The V gene is TRBV7-8, the J gene TRBJ1-6; possibly TRBD1 for D (5 bases). V gave up 1 base and J gave up 8 bases, with 12 bases separating them. The V gene's germline CDR1 is SGHVS and CDR2 FQNEAQ. The CDR3 length is 15 residues. In nucleotides, the CDR3 is TGTGCCAGCAGCTTAGGGACGGTGGGGCATTCACCCCTCCACTTT. It specifies CASSLGTVGHSPLHF.

V usage is TRBV27 and J usage is TRBJ1-2; D perhaps matches TRBD1 (6 bases). V shed 5 bases and J shed 7 bases, with 26 bases lying between them. This CDR3 is built from 17 residues. In germline, CDR1 is MNHEY, CDR2 SMNVEV (reference sequence). CDR3 bases: TGTGCCAGCAGTCTAGAGGGGATCACGACAGGCGGCGGTGGCTACACCTTC. Protein product: CASSLEGITTGGGGYTF.

This clonotype was seen ten or more times. CDR3 bases: TGCGCCAGCAGCTTCCTAGCGGTCCAAGAGACCCAGTACTTC. It encodes CASSFLAVQETQYF. This chain links TRBV5-1 with TRBJ2-5; 7 nucleotides align to TRBD2. This CDR3 comprises 14 residues. Germline V gene lookup returns CDR1 SGHRS and CDR2 YFSETQ. V was pared by 2 bases and J by 1 base, with 2 bases of the junction left unmatched.

This clonotype was seen at least ten times. V is TRBV7-2 and J is TRBJ2-4, with D perhaps matching TRBD1 or TRBD2 (5 bases each). The CDR3 is 13 amino acids. CDR1 and CDR2 from the germline V gene are SGHTA and FQGNSA. Between the trimmed V and J ends, which lost 3 bases and 5 bases, there was a span of 8 bases. The CDR3 nucleotides are TGTGCCAGCAGCTTGAGAGGGGAAAACATTCAGTACTTC. Encoded protein: CASSLRGENIQYF.

This clonotype was counted ten times or more. This chain joins TRBV12-3 or TRBV12-4 and TRBJ2-1; D gene ambiguous. This CDR3 is 15 amino acids long. The V end was cut by 6 bases, the J end by 6 bases, with 18 bases between. The chain's CDR3 is CASSQLSTKGNEQFF. The CDR3, as DNA: TGTGCCAGCAGCCAGCTGTCGACAAAGGGCAATGAGCAGTTCTTC.

At least ten counts were recorded for this clonotype. V gene TRBV7-9 combines with J gene TRBJ2-5; TRBD1 agrees at 8 bases. The CDR3 is 13 amino acids. Germline assignment: CDR1 SEHNR and CDR2 FQNEAQ (reference sequence). V shed 5 bases, J shed 4 bases, and the junction held 3 bases outside the gene matches. The CDR3 nucleotides read TGTGCCAGCAGCGGCACAGGGGGAGAGACCCAGTACTTC. This translates into CASSGTGGETQYF.

CDR3 protein: CSARDYGQGSPLHF. The CDR3 DNA sequence: TGCAGTGCTAGAGATTATGGACAGGGATCACCCCTCCACTTT. The V call is TRBV20-1, the J call TRBJ1-6; TRBD1 aligns across 8 bases. The CDR3 has 14 amino acids. Germline V gene data show CDR1 as DFQATT and CDR2 as SNEGSKA (reference sequence). With V trimmed by 0 bases and J by 10 bases, 5 bases remained unmatched.

In its sample, this clonotype was seen many times. The V call is TRBV2, the J call TRBJ1-2; D is ambiguous. The germline CDR1 and CDR2 sequences are SNHLY and FYNNEI. The CDR3 is made up of 11 amino acids. V lost 8 bases to trimming and J lost 1 base, with 5 bases between them. CDR3 bases: TGTGCCAGCGCCGTTAACTATGGCTACACCTTC. This translates into CASAVNYGYTF.

This clonotype was seen at least ten times. The chain carries TRBV18 and TRBJ1-5; possibly TRBD1 for D (6 bases). Between the trimmed V and J ends, which lost 2 bases and 4 bases, there was a span of 12 bases. Per germline, CDR1 KGHSH and CDR2 LQKENI. The CDR3 totals 15 residues. The CDR3 loop is CASSPATGTNQPQHF. CDR3 bases: TGTGCCAGCTCACCAGCCACAGGGACAAATCAGCCCCAGCATTTT.

This rearrangement joins TRBV12-3 or TRBV12-4 to TRBJ2-1; TRBD2 agrees at 10 bases. The CDR3 covers 14 residues. Losses at the gene ends were 3 bases for V and 8 bases for J; bases not matched to a gene: 4. The chain's CDR3 is CASSFSGGADEQFF. In DNA form, the CDR3 reads TGTGCCAGCAGTTTCAGCGGGGGGGCCGATGAGCAGTTCTTC.

This clonotype came up many times. J is TRBJ1-1 and V is TRBV5-1, with a possible D match to TRBD1 (5 bases). Looked up from germline, CDR1 is SGHRS and CDR2 is YFSETQ. Trimming pared 2 bases from V and 1 base from J, leaving 9 bases between. This CDR3 is 14 amino acids long. The CDR3 nucleotides read TGCGCCAGCAGCTTCGGACACCCGAACACTGAAGCTTTCTTT. Its protein is CASSFGHPNTEAFF. The complete variable domain, with remaining parts taken from reference TRBV5-1 and TRBJ1-1, reads KAGVTQTPRYLIKTRGQQVTLSCSPISGHRSVSWYQQTPGQGLQFLFEYFSETQRNKGNFPGRFSGRQFSNSRSEMNVSTLELGDSALYLCASSFGHPNTEAFFGQGTRLTVV.

This clonotype occurred many times. The rearrangement joins TRBV5-5 to TRBJ2-3; either TRBD1 or TRBD2 may fit D (5 bases each). CDR1 is SGHKS, CDR2 YYEKEE, per germline (reference sequence). Between the trimmed V and J ends, which lost 4 bases and 3 bases, there was a span of 15 bases. CDR3 length: 15 residues. CDR3: CASSLTGPHTDTQYF. The CDR3, as DNA: TGTGCCAGCAGCCTGACGGGACCGCATACAGATACGCAGTATTTT.

The chain joins TRBV6-2 or TRBV6-3 to TRBJ2-5; no clear D gene. The CDR3 is 15 residues long. Germline V gives CDR1 MNHEY, CDR2 SVGEGT. V was shortened by 5 bases and J by 2 bases, with 15 bases between the two germline ends. The CDR3 loop is CASSQPRLGQETQYF. The DNA of the CDR3 is TGTGCCAGCAGTCAACCCCGATTAGGTCAAGAGACCCAGTACTTC.